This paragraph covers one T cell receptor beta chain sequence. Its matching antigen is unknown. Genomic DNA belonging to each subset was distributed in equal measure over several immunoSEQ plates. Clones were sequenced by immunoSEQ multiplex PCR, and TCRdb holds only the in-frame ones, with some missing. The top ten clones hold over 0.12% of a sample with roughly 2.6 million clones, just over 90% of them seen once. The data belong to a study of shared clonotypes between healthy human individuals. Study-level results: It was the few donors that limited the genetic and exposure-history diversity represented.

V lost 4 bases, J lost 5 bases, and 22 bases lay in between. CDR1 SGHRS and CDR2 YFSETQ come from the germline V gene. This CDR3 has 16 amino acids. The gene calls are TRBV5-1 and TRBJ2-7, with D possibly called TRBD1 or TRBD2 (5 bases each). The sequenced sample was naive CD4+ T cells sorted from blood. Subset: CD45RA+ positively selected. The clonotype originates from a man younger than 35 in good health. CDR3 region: CASSPQAAARGDEQYF. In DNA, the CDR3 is TGCGCCAGCAGCCCTCAAGCCGCGGCACGGGGCGACGAGCAGTACTTC.